The T cell receptor (beta chain) described here comes from a study of blood T cell repertoires in COVID-19. The overall study: Donors in the United States, Italy and Spain gave samples during acute or convalescent COVID-19. PBMCs, B-cell-depleted T cells, or T cells were the source of the cDNA or gDNA that made up the material.

The CDR3 has 16 residues. Losses at the gene ends were 5 bases for V and 3 bases for J; bases not matched to a gene: 8. CDR1 and CDR2 (germline): SGHTA, FQGNSA. Original processing methods: Estimates of nucleated cell counts were drawn from the amplification of reference gene primers. Assay: immunoSEQ multiplex PCR; the TCRdb copy retains only in-frame clones and omits some. D and trimming were read from the DNA, whereas the V and J calls and clone size are those reported in that table. The sample contains roughly 81,000 clones, over 75% of which appear only once. This TCR came from a woman aged 70-85 years with acute or convalescent COVID-19. The chain combines TRBV7-2 with TRBJ1-5; 9 bases agree with TRBD1. The source material was peripheral blood. The CDR3 here is CASSNRGQGFNQPQHF. Here the CDR3 DNA reads TGTGCCAGCAGCAATAGGGGACAGGGTTTCAATCAGCCCCAGCATTTT.